What follows are 9 T cell receptor beta chains derived from one specimen sequenced in a study of cytomegalovirus exposure and HLA in healthy donors. PCR primers comprised 60 Vbeta and 13 Jbeta primers. TCRdb's copy holds only in-frame clones and misses some; the assay was immunoSEQ multiplex PCR. The sample records some 99,000 clones, approximately 69% being singletons. Material: PBMCs. The source of these receptors is a female donor in good health and CMV-seronegative.

This clone was counted a few times. The gene calls are TRBV5-1 and TRBJ1-1; D is unclear. Germline CDR1 reads SGHRS; CDR2 reads YFSETQ. This CDR3 contains 15 residues. With 2 bases removed from V and 2 bases from J, the gap between germline ends came to 13 bases. The CDR3 loop reads CASSFTSSGNTEAFF. The CDR3 coding sequence is TGCGCCAGCAGCTTTACGAGTTCGGGAAACACTGAAGCTTTCTTT.

Written as DNA, the CDR3 is TGTGCCAGCAGCTTAGTCCAAGGGGGCCTAGTGACCGGGGAGCTGTTTTTT. Translating it yields CASSLVQGGLVTGELFF. V usage is TRBV11-3 and J usage is TRBJ2-2, with 7 bases matching TRBD1. CDR1 SGHNT and CDR2 YENEEA come from the germline V gene. The CDR3 length is 17 residues. J gave up 5 bases and V 1 base, and 10 bases lay outside the gene matches.

V and J are TRBV6-1 and TRBJ1-2, with D uncertain. There are 14 residues in the CDR3. Germline V gene data show CDR1 as MNHNS and CDR2 as SASEGT. V was shortened by 1 base and J by 1 base, with 7 bases between the two germline ends. CDR3 sequence: CASSEGLSNYGYTF. CDR3 bases: TGTGCCAGCAGTGAAGGTCTCAGTAACTATGGCTACACCTTC.

This clone has more than one count but fewer than ten. The rearrangement joins TRBV9 to TRBJ2-1; 9 positions agree with TRBD2. Germline values: CDR1 SGDLS, CDR2 YYNGEE. The CDR3 length is 17 residues. The V and J ends lost 3 bases and 9 bases, in that order; junction bases with no gene match: 16. CDR3 in amino acids: CASSAPFAGGSKGEQFF. CDR3 bases: TGTGCCAGCAGCGCGCCTTTTGCGGGGGGGTCGAAAGGTGAGCAGTTCTTC.

The CDR3 DNA is TGTGCCAGCAGTCCCGGGAGGGACACAGATACGCAGTATTTT. It translates to CASSPGRDTDTQYF. This chain links TRBV28 with TRBJ2-3, with 8 bases matching TRBD2. CDR1 and CDR2 (germline): MDHEN, SYDVKM. With 5 bases clipped from V and 2 bases from J, the junction kept 3 bases outside the gene matches. This CDR3 contains 14 residues.

The chain recombines TRBV11-2 with TRBJ2-7; 9 nucleotides agree with TRBD1. The CDR3 spans 14 residues. V lost 5 bases and J lost 7; bases outside the gene matches: 9. Germline V gene lookup returns CDR1 SGHAT and CDR2 FQNNGV. CDR3 protein: CASSTGQGVREQYF. CDR3 DNA sequence: TGTGCCAGCAGCACGGGACAGGGAGTGAGGGAGCAGTACTTC.

This clone was observed once. The chain is built from TRBV27 and TRBJ1-1, with no clear D. Trimming cost V 5 bases and J 0 bases, with 19 bases left between them. This CDR3 is 17 amino acids long. CDR1 and CDR2 from the germline V gene are MNHEY and SMNVEV (reference sequence). The DNA for the CDR3 is TGTGCCAGCAGTCGCTTACGAGCTTCCGGGGTGAACACTGAAGCTTTCTTT. Its translation is CASSRLRASGVNTEAFF.

The table lists this clone with a few counts. The chain employs TRBV5-1 and TRBJ2-1; 9 nucleotides align to TRBD2. The V and J ends lost 0 bases and 8 bases, in that order; junction bases with no gene match: 9. Germline CDR1 and CDR2: SGHRS and YFSETQ. This CDR3 has 16 residues. CDR3: CASSLASRTSVDEQFF. The CDR3 DNA sequence: TGCGCCAGCAGCTTGGCCTCGAGGACTAGCGTGGATGAGCAGTTCTTC.

The gene calls are TRBV6-1 and TRBJ1-5; a weak D match, TRBD1 (6 bases). Trimming took 0 bases from V and 3 from J, leaving 15 bases between them. The CDR3 loop spans 17 amino acids. CDR1 MNHNS and CDR2 SASEGT come from the germline V gene. CDR3 loop: CASSEARIGTNNQPQHF. CDR3 nucleotides: TGTGCCAGCAGTGAAGCGAGGATAGGGACAAACAATCAGCCCCAGCATTTT.